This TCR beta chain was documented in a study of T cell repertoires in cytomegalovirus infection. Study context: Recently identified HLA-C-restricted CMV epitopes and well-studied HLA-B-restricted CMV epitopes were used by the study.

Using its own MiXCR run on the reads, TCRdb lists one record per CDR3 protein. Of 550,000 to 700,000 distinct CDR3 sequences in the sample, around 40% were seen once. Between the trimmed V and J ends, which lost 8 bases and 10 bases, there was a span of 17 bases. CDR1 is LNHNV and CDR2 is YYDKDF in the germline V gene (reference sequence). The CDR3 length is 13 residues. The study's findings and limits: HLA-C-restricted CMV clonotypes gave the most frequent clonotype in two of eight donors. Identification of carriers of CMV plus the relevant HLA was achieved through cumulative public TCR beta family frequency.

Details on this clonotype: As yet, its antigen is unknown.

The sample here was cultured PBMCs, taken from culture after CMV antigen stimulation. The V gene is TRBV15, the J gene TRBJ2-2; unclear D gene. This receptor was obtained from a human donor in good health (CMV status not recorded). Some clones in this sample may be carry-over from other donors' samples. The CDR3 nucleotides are TGTGCCACCTGCATAGAATTTGGGGAGGAGCTGTTTTTT. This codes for CATCIEFGEELFF.